These 30 T cell receptor beta chains share one sample of origin, sequenced in a study of T cells in Graves' hyperthyroidism and ophthalmopathy. RNA transcripts provided the source from which TCR beta CDR3 regions were amplified. The HTBI primer set was used in a first-round RT-PCR of the TCR CDR3. One entry per CDR3 protein results from TCRdb running MiXCR on the multiplex PCR reads. The data contain about 400,000 distinct CDR3 sequences, roughly 15% of them seen just once; the ten biggest clones take up over 10%. The sample consisted of blood. Receptors originate from a man younger than 35 with Graves' ophthalmopathy.

This chain links TRBV27 with TRBJ1-5, with a weak D call TRBD1 (5 bases). The CDR3 totals 16 residues. The V gene's germline CDR1 is MNHEY and CDR2 SMNVEV (reference sequence). Between the trimmed V and J ends, which lost 2 bases and 4 bases, there was a span of 15 bases. CDR3 loop: CASSLSGDRNNQPQHF. The CDR3 DNA is TGTGCCAGCAGTTTAAGTGGAGACAGAAATAATCAGCCCCAGCATTTT.

This clonotype was found many times. The chain has TRBV9 and TRBJ2-1; 10 bases are a match to TRBD1. CDR1 SGDLS and CDR2 YYNGEE come from the germline V gene. The CDR3 totals 14 residues. Germline trimming cut 4 bases from V and 5 bases from J; bases unmatched to any gene: 3. For the CDR3, the DNA is TGTGCCAGCAGCACAGGACAGGGGGACAATGAGCAGTTCTTC. It translates to CASSTGQGDNEQFF.

In its sample, this clonotype was seen many times. The gene calls are TRBV5-1 and TRBJ2-7, with TRBD2 matching 7 bases. V gave up 6 bases and J gave up 2 bases; unmatched junction bases: 8. This CDR3 comprises 14 residues. Germline V CDR1 and CDR2: SGHRS, YFSETQ. CDR3 sequence: CASTRASGAYEQYF. The CDR3 bases are TGCGCCAGCACTAGGGCGAGCGGGGCCTACGAGCAGTACTTC.

This clonotype was counted ten times or more. V is TRBV18 and J is TRBJ1-2; D unresolved. Germline V CDR1 and CDR2: KGHSH, LQKENI. This CDR3 contains 16 residues. V dropped 3 bases and J dropped 0 bases, with 14 bases sitting between them. CDR3 sequence: CASSPTGGSPNYGYTF. CDR3 coding DNA: TGTGCCAGCTCACCGACCGGAGGGAGCCCTAACTATGGCTACACCTTC.

This clonotype was observed many times. V usage is TRBV5-1 and J usage is TRBJ2-2; D call uncertain. The V and J ends lost 4 bases and 1 base respectively, with 11 bases between them. The CDR3 is 15 residues long. Per the germline V gene, CDR1 is SGHRS and CDR2 is YFSETQ. CDR3 loop: CASSPLTLNTGELFF. The CDR3 bases are TGCGCCAGCAGCCCCCTGACCCTGAACACCGGGGAGCTGTTTTTT.

This clonotype was observed at least ten times. The chain links TRBV6-1 to TRBJ1-4, with D maybe TRBD1 (5 bases). Germline assignment: CDR1 MNHNS and CDR2 SASEGT. This CDR3 has 13 amino acids. The germline V and J ends were trimmed by 6 bases and 4 bases, with 9 bases remaining between them. CDR3 region: CASRTQGNEKLFF. The CDR3 DNA reads TGTGCCAGCAGGACCCAGGGTAATGAAAAACTGTTTTTT.

This clonotype was seen a few times. The V and J genes are TRBV6-2 or TRBV6-3 and TRBJ2-2; possible D gene TRBD2, 6 bases. CDR3 length: 15 residues. From germline, CDR1 is MNHEY and CDR2 SVGEGT. Trimming removed 7 bases at V and 0 bases at J, with 12 bases between. The CDR3 DNA reads TGTGCCAGCACTTGGGGCGGGGCGAACACCGGGGAGCTGTTTTTT. Translation gives CASTWGGANTGELFF.

This clonotype was seen a handful of times. This clone may be a read error of a much larger clone one base away. The chain employs TRBV3-1 and TRBJ1-3; D remains unclear. The CDR3 is made up of 13 amino acids. Germline assignment: CDR1 LGHDT and CDR2 YNNKEL (reference sequence). The CDR3 coding sequence is TGTGCCAGCACTGGCCGCTCTGGAAGCACCATATATTTT. Its translation: CASTGRSGSTIYF.

This clonotype turned up a few times. V gene TRBV5-4 combines with J gene TRBJ2-1, with D maybe TRBD2 (6 bases). The CDR3 has 16 amino acids. V was pared by 3 bases and J by 0 bases, with 13 bases between. Germline CDR1 and CDR2: SGHNT and YYREEE (reference sequence). CDR3 nucleotides: TGTGCCAGCAGCTCCCCGGGACTGAGCTCCTACAATGAGCAGTTCTTC. Amino acid sequence: CASSSPGLSSYNEQFF. The whole variable domain, remainder taken from reference TRBV5-4 and TRBJ2-1, is ETGVTQSPTHLIKTRGQQVTLRCSSQSGHNTVSWYQQALGQGPQFIFQYYREEENGRGNFPPRFSGLQFPNYSSELNVNALELDDSALYLCASSSPGLSSYNEQFFGPGTRLTVL.

This rearrangement joins TRBV20-1 to TRBJ2-7; 11 nucleotides align to TRBD1. Germline V gene lookup returns CDR1 DFQATT and CDR2 SNEGSKA (reference sequence). Trimming took 6 bases from V and 8 from J; bases not matched to a gene: 9. The CDR3 is made up of 13 amino acids. CDR3 DNA sequence: TGCAGTGCCCCCCCCGGACAGGGGGCGAAGCAGTACTTC. Its protein product is CSAPPGQGAKQYF.

This clonotype was detected many times. The rearrangement links TRBV11-3 to TRBJ2-3; D is possibly TRBD2 (6 bases). V lost 0 bases and J lost 5, with 9 bases in between. CDR1 is SGHNT and CDR2 is YENEEA in the germline V gene. The CDR3 is made up of 14 amino acids. Written as DNA, the CDR3 is TGTGCCAGCAGCTTAGACTCGGGGGAAGATACGCAGTATTTT. Its translation is CASSLDSGEDTQYF.

This clonotype showed up many times. The J gene is TRBJ1-6, the V gene TRBV2; no clear D. V shed 4 bases and J shed 4 bases, with 8 bases lying between them. Germline assignment: CDR1 SNHLY and CDR2 FYNNEI. The CDR3 contains 14 residues. The CDR3 nucleotides read TGTGCCAGCAGTGGGTCGGATTATAATTCACCCCTCCACTTT. Protein: CASSGSDYNSPLHF. Full variable domain (missing parts from reference TRBV2 and TRBJ1-6): EPEVTQTPSHQVTQMGQEVILRCVPISNHLYFYWYRQILGQKVEFLVSFYNNEISEKSEIFDDQFSVERPDGSNFTLKIRSTKLEDSAMYFCASSGSDYNSPLHFGNGTRLTVT.

This clonotype was observed at least ten times. V usage is TRBV12-3 or TRBV12-4 and J usage is TRBJ2-1; 8 bases are a match to TRBD1. The V and J ends lost 5 bases and 4 bases, in that order; junction bases with no gene match: 10. CDR3 length: 16 amino acids. In nucleotides, the CDR3 is TGTGCCAGCAGTCGGCGGACAGGGTCGACTTACAATGAGCAGTTCTTC. The encoded protein is CASSRRTGSTYNEQFF.

This clonotype was detected ten times or more. V usage is TRBV29-1 and J usage is TRBJ2-1, with 14 bases identical to TRBD2. CDR1 SQVTM and CDR2 ANQGSEA come from the germline V gene. The CDR3 is 15 residues long. The ends lost 6 bases at V and 4 bases at J; junction bases unmatched: 5. Written as DNA, the CDR3 is TGCAGCGTAGTGACTAGCGGGAGGGCATACAATGAGCAGTTCTTC. It specifies CSVVTSGRAYNEQFF.

This clonotype was seen repeatedly, ten times or more. V gene TRBV12-5 combines with J gene TRBJ2-4; 9 bases line up with TRBD1. Per the germline V gene, CDR1 is LGHNT and CDR2 is FRNRAP. J was trimmed by 0 bases and V by 1 base; bases with no gene match: 10. The CDR3 runs to 19 residues. The CDR3 spells CASGLANLGTGLAKNIQYF. The CDR3 DNA sequence: TGTGCTAGTGGTTTGGCCAACCTTGGGACAGGGCTAGCCAAAAACATTCAGTACTTC.

Many counts were recorded for this clonotype. The chain couples TRBV5-8 to TRBJ2-1; D gene ambiguous. The germline CDR1 and CDR2 sequences are SGHTS and YDEGEE. CDR3 size: 15 residues. Trimming cost V 0 bases and J 0 bases, with 7 bases left between them. DNA for the CDR3: TGTGCCAGCAGCTTGGACAAGGGCTCCTACAATGAGCAGTTCTTC. Translation gives CASSLDKGSYNEQFF. The variable domain in full, completed from reference TRBV5-8 and TRBJ2-1, reads EAGVTQSPTHLIKTRGQQATLRCSPISGHTSVYWYQQALGLGLQFLLWYDEGEERNRGNFPPRFSGRQFPNYSSELNVNALELEDSALYLCASSLDKGSYNEQFFGPGTRLTVL.

The chain links TRBV11-1 to TRBJ1-1; weak D call: TRBD1 (6 bases). The CDR3 sequence is 15 residues long. The ends were cut back, 4 bases at V and 11 bases at J, with 23 bases in the middle. The V gene's germline CDR1 is SGHAT and CDR2 FQDESV (reference sequence). The CDR3, as DNA: TGTGCCAGCAGCTCTAGACGCGGAGGGGGTTTTGGCGCTTTCTTT. This translates into CASSSRRGGGFGAFF. The full variable domain, rest sourced from reference TRBV11-1 and TRBJ1-1, is EAEVAQSPRYKITEKSQAVAFWCDPISGHATLYWYRQILGQGPELLVQFQDESVVDDSQLPKDRFSAERLKGVDSTLKIQPAELGDSAMYLCASSSRRGGGFGAFFGQGTRLTVV.

V usage is TRBV7-9 and J usage is TRBJ1-2; a possible D gene is TRBD1 (5 bases). CDR3 length: 12 residues. Per the germline V gene, CDR1 is SEHNR and CDR2 is FQNEAQ (reference sequence). The ends were cut back, 3 bases at V and 6 bases at J, with 8 bases in the middle. CDR3 DNA sequence: TGTGCCAGCAGCTTCAGGGATCATGGCTACACCTTC. Protein sequence: CASSFRDHGYTF.

This clonotype came up a few times. The rearrangement links TRBV2 to TRBJ2-5; D is undetermined. The CDR3 loop spans 11 amino acids. V was clipped by 7 bases and J by 5 bases, with 8 bases between them. CDR1 and CDR2 (germline): SNHLY, FYNNEI. In DNA, the CDR3 is TGTGCCAGCACAGCTTGGGAGACCCAGTACTTC. Its protein product is CASTAWETQYF. The entire variable domain, with the rest obtained from reference TRBV2 and TRBJ2-5, is as follows: EPEVTQTPSHQVTQMGQEVILRCVPISNHLYFYWYRQILGQKVEFLVSFYNNEISEKSEIFDDQFSVERPDGSNFTLKIRSTKLEDSAMYFCASTAWETQYFGPGTRLLVL.

This clonotype appeared many times. This chain uses TRBV3-1 with TRBJ1-6, with 7 bases fitting TRBD1. Germline V CDR1 and CDR2: LGHDT, YNNKEL (reference sequence). The CDR3 runs 15 residues. The J segment lost 7 bases and the V segment lost 4 bases, leaving 7 bases of the junction unmatched. CDR3 sequence (DNA): TGTGCCAGCAGCCGTAACAGGGGCTACAATTCACCCCTCCACTTT. Translated: CASSRNRGYNSPLHF.

This clonotype showed up many times. The chain couples TRBV5-6 to TRBJ2-4, with unresolved D. This CDR3 is built from 15 residues. Germline CDR1 reads SGHDT; CDR2 reads YYEEEE. Trimming shortened V by 3 bases and J by 2 bases, and 12 bases separated the two germline ends. CDR3 sequence reads: CASSSEGWPKNIQYF. The CDR3 DNA is TGTGCCAGCAGCTCGGAAGGCTGGCCCAAAAACATTCAGTACTTC.

This clonotype occurred a few times. The chain employs TRBV7-6 and TRBJ2-7; D remains ambiguous. The ends were cut back, 0 bases at V and 7 bases at J, with 16 bases in the middle. The CDR3 is 15 residues long. The germline gives CDR1 SGHVS, CDR2 FNYEAQ. The CDR3 spells CASSLATGTTGEQYF. Here the CDR3 DNA reads TGTGCCAGCAGCTTAGCCACTGGAACCACCGGGGAGCAGTACTTC.

The table lists this clonotype with a few counts. The CDR3 protein is CASSSGTSSGRRETQYF. The CDR3 DNA reads TGTGCCAGCAGTTCCGGGACTAGCTCTGGGAGGCGGGAGACCCAGTACTTC. The chain combines TRBV6-2 or TRBV6-3 with TRBJ2-5; TRBD2 matches at 9 bases. Trimming cost V 4 bases and J 5 bases; bases outside gene matches: 14. The CDR3 consists of 17 residues. CDR1 is MNHEY, CDR2 SVGEGT, per germline.

This clonotype has ten or more counts. The chain combines TRBV15 with TRBJ1-2; possibly TRBD1 for D (5 bases). The germline V and J ends were trimmed by 5 bases and 1 base, with 14 bases remaining between them. The CDR3 runs to 15 residues. CDR1 LNHNV and CDR2 YYDKDF come from the germline V gene (reference sequence). The CDR3 bases are TGTGCCACCAGCGCGAGTCGGGACCTTAACTATGGCTACACCTTC. This codes for CATSASRDLNYGYTF. Combining the CDR3 with reference TRBV15 and TRBJ1-2 gives the whole variable domain DAMVIQNPRYQVTQFGKPVTLSCSQTLNHNVMYWYQQKSSQAPKLLFHYYDKDFNNEADTPDNFQSRRPNTSFCFLDIRSPGLGDTAMYLCATSASRDLNYGYTFGSGTRLTVV.

This clonotype was found many times. This chain links TRBV3-1 with TRBJ2-1, with D possibly being TRBD1 (6 bases). Deletions cut 3 bases from V and 8 bases from J, with 11 bases between. This CDR3 region has 13 residues. The germline V gene encodes CDR1 LGHDT and CDR2 YNNKEL (reference sequence). This CDR3 is CASSHQGIHEQFF. The CDR3 DNA reads TGTGCCAGCAGCCATCAGGGGATCCATGAGCAGTTCTTC.

For this clonotype: This may stem from a read error, because a much larger clone lies one nucleotide away. V and J are TRBV7-8 and TRBJ2-2, with a tentative D call TRBD2 (7 bases). Per the germline V gene, CDR1 is SGHVS and CDR2 is FQNEAQ. Trimming took off 6 bases at V and 8 bases at J, with 10 bases between the two ends. The CDR3 runs to 12 residues. The CDR3 loop is CASRGGGGELFF. CDR3 sequence (DNA): TGTGCCAGCAGAGGGGGGGGGGGGGAGCTGTTTTTT.

This clonotype was detected a few times. The V gene is TRBV6-2 or TRBV6-3, the J gene TRBJ2-2, with D hard to call. CDR3 size: 12 residues. Germline loops: CDR1 MNHEY, CDR2 SVGEGT. Between the trimmed V and J ends, which lost 5 bases and 6 bases, there was a span of 7 bases. The CDR3 is CASSPRPGELFF. The CDR3 DNA follows: TGTGCCAGCAGTCCCAGACCCGGGGAGCTGTTTTTT.

This clonotype occurred a few times. V is TRBV5-8 and J is TRBJ2-2; TRBD1 aligns across 8 bases. The junction had 2 bases not matched to a gene; V was cut back by 0 bases and J by 4 bases. This CDR3 has 15 residues. Germline V gene sequence: CDR1 SGHTS, CDR2 YDEGEE. CDR3 region: CASSLGQGFTGELFF. The CDR3 DNA sequence: TGTGCCAGCAGCTTGGGACAGGGGTTCACCGGGGAGCTGTTTTTT.

This clonotype has ten or more counts. CDR3 amino acids: CASSQDDLYGYTF. The CDR3 DNA is TGCGCCAGCAGCCAAGATGACCTCTATGGCTACACCTTC. The V gene is TRBV4-1, the J gene TRBJ1-2; no clear D gene. The V gene's germline CDR1 is MGHRA and CDR2 YSYEKL. The CDR3 has 13 residues. V gave up 0 bases and J gave up 4 bases, with 6 bases separating them.

This clonotype occurred many times. Mismatch with germline at one junction end may stem from a read error. The chain links TRBV5-1 to TRBJ2-7; D ambiguous. Germline CDR1 and CDR2: SGHRS and YFSETQ. The CDR3 is 14 residues long. CDR3 sequence reads: CASSLGDGSYEQYF. The DNA of the CDR3 is TGTGCCAGCAGCTTAGGTGACGGGTCCTACGAGCAGTACTTC.